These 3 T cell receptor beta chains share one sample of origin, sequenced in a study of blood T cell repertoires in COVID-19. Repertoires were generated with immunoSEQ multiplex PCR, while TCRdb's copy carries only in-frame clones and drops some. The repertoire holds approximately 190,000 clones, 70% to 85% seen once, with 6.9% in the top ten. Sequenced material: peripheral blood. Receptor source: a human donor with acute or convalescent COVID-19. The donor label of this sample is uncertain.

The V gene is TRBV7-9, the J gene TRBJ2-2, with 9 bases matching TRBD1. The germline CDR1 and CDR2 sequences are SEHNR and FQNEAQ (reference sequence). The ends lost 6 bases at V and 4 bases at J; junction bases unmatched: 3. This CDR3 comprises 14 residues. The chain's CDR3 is CASRPQGATGELFF. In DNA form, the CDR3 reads TGTGCCAGCAGACCACAGGGGGCCACCGGGGAGCTGTTTTTT.

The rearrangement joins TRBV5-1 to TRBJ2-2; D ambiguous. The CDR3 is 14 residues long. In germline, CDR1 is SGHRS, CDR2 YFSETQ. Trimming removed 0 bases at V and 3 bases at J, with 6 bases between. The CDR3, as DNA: TGCGCCAGCAGCTTGGCCGGGTACACCGGGGAGCTGTTTTTT. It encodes CASSLAGYTGELFF.

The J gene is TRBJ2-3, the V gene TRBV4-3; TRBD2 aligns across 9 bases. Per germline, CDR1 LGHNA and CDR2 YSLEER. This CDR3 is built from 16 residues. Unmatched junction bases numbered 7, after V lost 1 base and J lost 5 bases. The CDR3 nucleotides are TGCGCCAGCAGCCAAGGATGGCGGGAGGGCCTAGATACGCAGTATTTT. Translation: CASSQGWREGLDTQYF.